This T cell receptor (beta chain) was retrieved from a study of blood T cell repertoires in COVID-19. Study summary: Some COVID-19 samples were acute and others convalescent; all came from the United States, Italy and Spain. T cells, B-cell-depleted T cells, or PBMCs supplied cDNA or gDNA.

In the original analysis: How many nucleated cells were present was estimated from reference gene primer amplification. Only in-frame clones appear in the TCRdb table, and some are missing; sequencing was by immunoSEQ multiplex PCR. The DNA was the basis for D and trimming; V, J and clone size are from that table. The repertoire has roughly 300,000 clones, approximately 87% of them found once; the top ten carry approximately 7.8%. This CDR3 has 15 amino acids. V was pared by 1 base and J by 4 bases, with 11 bases between. Germline V gene data show CDR1 as SGHTA and CDR2 as FQGNSA. This sequence joins TRBV7-2 and TRBJ2-1; D call uncertain. Sequenced material: peripheral blood. The clonotype originates from a woman aged 45-65 years who had recovered from COVID-19. The CDR3 DNA sequence: TGTGCCAGCAGCTTAGAGAACGCGGCGTACAATGAGCAGTTCTTC. Translation: CASSLENAAYNEQFF.